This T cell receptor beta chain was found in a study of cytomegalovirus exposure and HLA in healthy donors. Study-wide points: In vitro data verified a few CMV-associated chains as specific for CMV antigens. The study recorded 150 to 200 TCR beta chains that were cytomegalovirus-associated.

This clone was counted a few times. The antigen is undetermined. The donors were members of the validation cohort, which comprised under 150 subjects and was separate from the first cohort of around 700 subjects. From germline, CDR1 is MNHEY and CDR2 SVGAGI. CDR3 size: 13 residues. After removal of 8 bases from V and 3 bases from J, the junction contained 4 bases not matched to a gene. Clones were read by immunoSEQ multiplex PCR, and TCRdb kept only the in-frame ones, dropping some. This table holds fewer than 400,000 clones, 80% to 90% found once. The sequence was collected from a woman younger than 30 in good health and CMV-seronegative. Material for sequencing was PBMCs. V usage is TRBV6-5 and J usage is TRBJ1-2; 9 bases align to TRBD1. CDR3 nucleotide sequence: TGTGCCAGCTGGACAGGGGATCACTATGGCTACACCTTC. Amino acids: CASWTGDHYGYTF.